A single sample gave rise to the 13 T cell receptor beta chains below, sequenced in a study of monozygotic twins with inflammatory bowel disease (dated by TCRdb to about 2019). Libraries came from 5' RACE. The run used an Illumina HiSeq 2500. TCRdb reprocessed the reads; each CDR3 protein sequence makes one entry, and DNA is unavailable. The table of this sample itemizes fewer than 200,000 distinct CDR3 sequences. Approximately 2.4% of the sample rests with the top ten. The sample consisted of blood. These receptors came from a human donor with ulcerative colitis or Crohn's disease, or a healthy co-twin of an affected twin (not recorded which).

The genes are TRBV28 and TRBJ2-7; TCRdb calls TRBD1, which cannot be checked without DNA. The germline CDR1 and CDR2 sequences are MDHEN and SYDVKM. CDR3 length: 17 amino acids. The CDR3: CASSPPWGVGGPYEQYF. The entire variable domain, with the rest obtained from reference TRBV28 and TRBJ2-7, is as follows: DVKVTQSSRYLVKRTGEKVFLECVQDMDHENMFWYRQDPGLGLRLIYFSYDVKMKEKGDIPEGYSVSREKKERFSLILESASTNQTSMYLCASSPPWGVGGPYEQYFGPGTRLTVT.

This chain uses TRBV20-1 with TRBJ2-1. Looked up from germline, CDR1 is DFQATT and CDR2 is SNEGSKA (reference sequence). The CDR3 spans 12 residues. The CDR3: CSATPSYNEQFF.

The CDR3 region is CASRGPGDTGELFF. V is TRBV12-3 or TRBV12-4 and J is TRBJ2-2; checking the TCRdb D call of TRBD1 is not possible without DNA. CDR3 length equals 14 residues.

The V and J genes are TRBV12-3 or TRBV12-4 and TRBJ2-2; TCRdb lists TRBD1, though no DNA is available to test this call. This CDR3 is built from 15 residues. The CDR3 is CASSTTGSNTGELFF.

The chain links TRBV5-1 to TRBJ2-4. This CDR3 is 13 amino acids long. Germline assignment: CDR1 SGHRS and CDR2 YFSETQ. The CDR3 reads CASSLAGFSIQYF.

The V gene is TRBV20-1, the J gene TRBJ2-7; TCRdb lists TRBD1, though no DNA is available to test this call. The CDR3 runs 15 residues. Looked up from germline, CDR1 is DFQATT and CDR2 is SNEGSKA (reference sequence). This CDR3 reads CSYKNPGRGTYEQYF.

The chain is built from TRBV7-2 and TRBJ2-5; the D call from TCRdb, TRBD1, cannot be confirmed without DNA. CDR3 length equals 14 residues. Germline CDR1 SGHTA, CDR2 FQGNSA. The CDR3 spells CASSQKTGRETQYF.

The chain combines TRBV20-1 with TRBJ2-7; there is no DNA to check the TCRdb D call of TRBD2. Looked up from germline, CDR1 is DFQATT and CDR2 is SNEGSKA (reference sequence). The CDR3 covers 16 residues. CDR3 region: CSAPTPWIAGEYEQYF.

This chain connects TRBV5-1 to TRBJ2-1; absent DNA, TCRdb's TRBD1 call cannot be checked. In germline, CDR1 is SGHRS, CDR2 YFSETQ. CDR3 length equals 16 residues. CDR3 loop: CASSLMSASSYNEQFF.

The rearrangement uses TRBV5-4 and TRBJ2-5. CDR1 is SGHNT and CDR2 is YYREEE in the germline V gene (reference sequence). This CDR3 comprises 13 residues. CDR3 residues: CASSYPYVQTQYF. The whole variable domain, filled in from reference TRBV5-4 and TRBJ2-5, reads ETGVTQSPTHLIKTRGQQVTLRCSSQSGHNTVSWYQQALGQGPQFIFQYYREEENGRGNFPPRFSGLQFPNYSSELNVNALELDDSALYLCASSYPYVQTQYFGPGTRLLVL.

The chain couples TRBV7-2 to TRBJ1-4. The CDR3 length is 16 residues. CDR1 is SGHTA, CDR2 FQGNSA, per germline. The CDR3 is CASSLAHSSTNEKLFF. Full variable domain (remainder filled in from reference TRBV7-2 and TRBJ1-4): GAGVSQSPSNKVTEKGKDVELRCDPISGHTALYWYRQSLGQGLEFLIYFQGNSAPDKSGLPSDRFSAERTGGSVSTLTIQRTQQEDSAVYLCASSLAHSSTNEKLFFGSGTQLSVL.

The V gene is TRBV10-3, the J gene TRBJ1-2; absent DNA, TCRdb's TRBD1 call cannot be checked. The CDR3 is made up of 14 amino acids. The germline CDR1 and CDR2 sequences are ENHRY and SYGVKD. The chain's CDR3 is CAISEGRDGEGISF.

CDR3: CASSLQTGNEQFF. This chain joins TRBV5-1 and TRBJ2-1; TCRdb selects TRBD1, and the lack of DNA leaves this call unchecked. From germline, CDR1 is SGHRS and CDR2 YFSETQ. There are 13 residues in the CDR3.